This TCR beta chain was profiled in a study of technical replicates of blood from several donors. Germline V gene data show CDR1 as SGHRS and CDR2 as YFSETQ. The CDR3 extends over 15 amino acids. Unmatched junction bases numbered 7, after V lost 2 bases and J lost 3 bases. The method was immunoSEQ multiplex PCR; TCRdb's version includes in-frame clones alone and lacks a portion of them. The repertoire holds 50,000 to 70,000 clones, with just over 90% as singletons. The source of this sequence is a human donor in good health. Some clones in this sample may be carry-over from other donors' samples. J is TRBJ1-2 and V is TRBV5-1; 7 nucleotides agree with TRBD1. Sequenced input: PBMCs. CDR3 protein: CASSFGTATYYGYTF. In DNA form, the CDR3 reads TGCGCCAGCAGCTTTGGGACAGCTACGTACTATGGCTACACCTTC.